Below are 24 T cell receptor beta chains sequenced from a single sample in a study of blood T cell repertoires in COVID-19. TCRdb's copy holds only in-frame clones and misses some; the assay was immunoSEQ multiplex PCR. The sample has 200,000 to 250,000 clones; roughly 86% are singletons. What was sequenced was PBMCs or T cells enriched from blood (not recorded which). The receptors shown here come from a woman aged 25 to 39 with acute COVID-19.

There are many counts of this clone. This sequence joins TRBV30 and TRBJ2-5, with 12 nucleotides matching TRBD2. CDR3 length: 14 amino acids. CDR1 and CDR2 (germline): GTSNPN, SVGIG (reference sequence). Trimming at V came to 4 bases and at J to 5 bases, leaving 5 bases not matched to a gene. Here the CDR3 DNA reads TGTGCCTGGAACCTAGCGGGGGGGATGGAGACCCAGTACTTC. This sequence encodes CAWNLAGGMETQYF.

This rearrangement joins TRBV15 to TRBJ2-3; the D is unclear. V was cut by 0 bases and J by 2 bases, with 6 bases left in between. The germline CDR1 and CDR2 sequences are LNHNV and YYDKDF (reference sequence). The CDR3 consists of 14 residues. Here the CDR3 reads CATSRDQATDTQYF. CDR3 in DNA: TGTGCCACCAGCAGAGATCAAGCCACAGATACGCAGTATTTT.

The chain has TRBV7-9 and TRBJ1-5; D remains unclear. The CDR3 consists of 14 residues. The V end was cut by 1 base, the J end by 5 bases, with 9 bases between. Looked up from germline, CDR1 is SEHNR and CDR2 is FQNEAQ (reference sequence). CDR3 region: CASSLVGLHQPQHF. In DNA, the CDR3 is TGTGCCAGCAGCTTAGTAGGACTCCATCAGCCCCAGCATTTT.

V usage is TRBV5-1 and J usage is TRBJ1-1, with 11 bases that match TRBD1. The trim removed 2 bases at V and 8 bases at J, leaving 5 bases unmatched. CDR3 length equals 14 residues. Germline V gives CDR1 SGHRS, CDR2 YFSETQ. This CDR3 is CASSLRTGGREAFF. CDR3 in DNA: TGCGCCAGCAGCTTACGGACAGGGGGCAGAGAAGCTTTCTTT.

The rearrangement uses TRBV5-4 and TRBJ2-7; maybe TRBD1 (6 bases). The CDR3 totals 13 residues. The germline CDR1 and CDR2 sequences are SGHNT and YYREEE (reference sequence). The V gene lost 6 bases and the J gene lost 0 bases, with 10 bases spanning the gap. CDR3 sequence (DNA): TGTGCCAGCACGCCAGGGGACTCCTACGAGCAGTACTTC. It yields the protein CASTPGDSYEQYF.

This chain joins TRBV10-3 and TRBJ1-2, with 11 bases fitting TRBD1. This CDR3 region has 18 residues. Germline lookup yields CDR1 ENHRY and CDR2 SYGVKD. Germline trimming cut 6 bases from V and 3 bases from J; bases unmatched to any gene: 15. The DNA for the CDR3 is TGTGCCATCAGGCGGACAGGGGGCAATAGGGGTCGGGACTATGGCTACACCTTC. Amino acid sequence: CAIRRTGGNRGRDYGYTF.

J is TRBJ2-5 and V is TRBV6-5; the D gene is possibly TRBD2 (6 bases). V was pared by 6 bases and J by 2 bases, with 13 bases between. Germline V CDR1 and CDR2: MNHEY, SVGAGI. CDR3 length: 14 residues. The CDR3 loop is CASSPGLLQETQYF. The CDR3 nucleotides are TGTGCCAGCAGCCCGGGACTCCTTCAAGAGACCCAGTACTTC.

The V call is TRBV15, the J call TRBJ1-2, with no clear D. This CDR3 has 15 residues. CDR1 is LNHNV, CDR2 YYDKDF, per germline (reference sequence). V was shortened by 5 bases and J by 4 bases, with 17 bases between the two germline ends. CDR3 sequence (DNA): TGTGCCACCAGCGAGGTGCCAACTGGGTCCTATGGCTACACCTTC. Protein product: CATSEVPTGSYGYTF.

The chain employs TRBV7-2 and TRBJ1-5; D possibly corresponds to TRBD1 (5 bases). Germline CDR1 reads SGHTA; CDR2 reads FQGNSA. The CDR3 is 15 residues long. The germline V and J ends were trimmed by 1 base and 1 base, with 8 bases remaining between them. Here the CDR3 DNA reads TGTGCCAGCAGCTTAGAAGGGGTGAGCAATCAGCCCCAGCATTTT. This encodes CASSLEGVSNQPQHF.

This rearrangement joins TRBV19 to TRBJ1-2; a weak D match, TRBD1 (6 bases). The CDR3 totals 14 residues. Germline values: CDR1 LNHDA, CDR2 SQIVND (reference sequence). Trimming removed 6 bases at V and 2 bases at J, with 13 bases between. The chain's CDR3 is CASRDRPKNYGYTF. The CDR3 nucleotides read TGTGCCAGTAGGGACAGACCTAAAAACTATGGCTACACCTTC.

The chain is built from TRBV5-1 and TRBJ2-7; 7 bases are shared with TRBD1. Trimming removed 4 bases from V and 3 bases from J; junction bases left unmatched: 10. This CDR3 spans 15 amino acids. From germline, CDR1 is SGHRS and CDR2 YFSETQ. CDR3 amino acids: CASSHGTARGYEQYF. CDR3 in DNA: TGCGCCAGCAGCCACGGGACAGCCCGCGGCTACGAGCAGTACTTC.

This rearrangement joins TRBV11-2 to TRBJ1-1; D possibly corresponds to TRBD1 (5 bases). Trimming pared 3 bases from V and 8 bases from J, leaving 25 bases between. Per the germline V gene, CDR1 is SGHAT and CDR2 is FQNNGV. The CDR3 totals 17 residues. The CDR3 sequence: CASSFYTRGLGSLEAFF. The DNA of the CDR3 is TGTGCCAGCAGCTTTTATACGCGGGGCCTTGGTTCTCTCGAAGCTTTCTTT.

The chain recombines TRBV3-1 (or the pseudogene TRBV3-2) with TRBJ2-4, with a weak D call TRBD2 (5 bases). Trimming removed 3 bases from V and 7 bases from J, with 10 bases in between. Per the germline V gene, CDR1 is LGHDT and CDR2 is YNNKEL (reference sequence). The CDR3 is made up of 13 amino acids. CDR3 nucleotides: TGTGCCAGCAGCCACGAGGGCAGGAACATTCAGTACTTC. Residues: CASSHEGRNIQYF.

CDR3 region: CASSYDRVEKLFF. The CDR3 DNA is TGTGCCAGCAGTTACGACAGGGTCGAAAAACTGTTTTTT. The rearrangement joins TRBV6-2 or TRBV6-3 to TRBJ1-4; 7 nucleotides line up with TRBD1. Germline V lookup: CDR1 MNHEY, CDR2 SVGEGT. This CDR3 region has 13 residues. J lost 8 bases, V lost 2 bases, and 2 bases had no gene match.

The chain joins TRBV6-2 or TRBV6-3 to TRBJ2-5; 9 nucleotides match TRBD2. The CDR3 contains 15 residues. V shed 2 bases, J shed 2 bases, and the junction held 3 bases outside the gene matches. Per the germline V gene, CDR1 is MNHEY and CDR2 is SVGEGT. The DNA for the CDR3 is TGTGCCAGCAGTTACGGCCTAGCGGGACAAGAGACCCAGTACTTC. Translated: CASSYGLAGQETQYF.

The chain carries TRBV7-9 and TRBJ2-1, with TRBD1 as a possible D gene (6 bases). The CDR3 loop spans 15 amino acids. V lost 5 bases and J 2 bases, leaving 13 bases between the germline ends. The germline CDR1 and CDR2 sequences are SEHNR and FQNEAQ (reference sequence). The CDR3 DNA reads TGTGCCAGCAGCCCACAGGGATTTACCTACAATGAGCAGTTCTTC. Protein: CASSPQGFTYNEQFF.

This clone has only a few counts. The CDR3 loop reads CASSQARLAGLTDTQYF. DNA of the CDR3: TGTGCCAGCAGCCAGGCCAGACTAGCGGGACTCACAGATACGCAGTATTTT. J is TRBJ2-3 and V is TRBV3-1 (or the pseudogene TRBV3-2); 11 nucleotides align to TRBD2. This CDR3 is built from 17 residues. Germline CDR1 reads LGHDT; CDR2 reads YNNKEL (reference sequence). Germline trimming cut 3 bases from V and 2 bases from J; bases unmatched to any gene: 7.

This rearrangement joins TRBV6-6 to TRBJ1-6; tentatively, D is TRBD1 (5 bases). Trimming left V 6 bases short and J 9 bases short, with 9 bases between. The CDR3 covers 12 residues. The germline gives CDR1 MNHNY, CDR2 SVGAGI (reference sequence). The DNA of the CDR3 is TGTGCCAGCAGCCACAGGAGTTCACCCCTCCACTTT. It is translated as CASSHRSSPLHF.

J is TRBJ1-1 and V is TRBV19; D possibly corresponds to TRBD1 (5 bases). This CDR3 has 14 residues. V shed 7 bases and J shed 1 base, with 13 bases lying between them. Germline CDR1 and CDR2: LNHDA and SQIVND (reference sequence). The CDR3 region has the DNA TGTGCCAGTATGTTCCCAGACAGGAACACTGAAGCTTTCTTT. Translating it yields CASMFPDRNTEAFF.

The J gene is TRBJ2-1, the V gene TRBV5-1, with 12 bases that match TRBD2. Germline-derived CDR1 and CDR2 are SGHRS and YFSETQ. This CDR3 comprises 17 residues. V dropped 0 bases and J dropped 7; count of bases not matched to a gene: 8. This chain's CDR3 is CASSLAGLAGGLNEQFF. The CDR3 nucleotides read TGCGCCAGCAGCTTGGCCGGGCTAGCGGGGGGGCTGAATGAGCAGTTCTTC.

V usage is TRBV10-3 and J usage is TRBJ1-1; 9 positions agree with TRBD1. The CDR3 is 15 residues long. CDR1 and CDR2 (germline): ENHRY, SYGVKD. With V trimmed by 2 bases and J by 5 bases, 6 bases remained unmatched. CDR3 in DNA: TGTGCCATCAGTGAGGGGGACAGGGAGAGGACTGAAGCTTTCTTT. It encodes CAISEGDRERTEAFF.

CDR3 loop: CASSLGRLRPVDGYTF. CDR3 bases: TGCGCCAGCAGCCTCGGAAGGTTGCGGCCCGTGGATGGCTACACCTTC. The genes are TRBV4-1 and TRBJ1-2; no definite D call. Germline CDR1 MGHRA, CDR2 YSYEKL. V gave up 4 bases and J gave up 6 bases, with 21 bases separating them. This CDR3 region has 16 residues.

The chain is built from TRBV4-2 and TRBJ2-5; a possible D gene is TRBD2 (6 bases). This CDR3 has 15 amino acids. V lost 4 bases, J lost 2 bases, and 14 bases lay in between. CDR1 is LGHNA and CDR2 is YNFKEQ in the germline V gene. CDR3 coding DNA: TGTGCCAGCAGCCCAAGAGAGGAGGGACAAGAGACCCAGTACTTC. This codes for CASSPREEGQETQYF.

This rearrangement joins TRBV3-1 (or the pseudogene TRBV3-2) to TRBJ1-4, with 11 nucleotides matching TRBD1. CDR1 is LGHDT, CDR2 YNNKEL, per germline (reference sequence). The length of the CDR3 is 18 residues. V was pared by 0 bases and J by 5 bases, with 8 bases of the junction left unmatched. The DNA for the CDR3 is TGTGCCAGCAGCCAAGATTTAGGACAGGGGGCCGTCAATGAAAAACTGTTTTTT. Its protein product is CASSQDLGQGAVNEKLFF.